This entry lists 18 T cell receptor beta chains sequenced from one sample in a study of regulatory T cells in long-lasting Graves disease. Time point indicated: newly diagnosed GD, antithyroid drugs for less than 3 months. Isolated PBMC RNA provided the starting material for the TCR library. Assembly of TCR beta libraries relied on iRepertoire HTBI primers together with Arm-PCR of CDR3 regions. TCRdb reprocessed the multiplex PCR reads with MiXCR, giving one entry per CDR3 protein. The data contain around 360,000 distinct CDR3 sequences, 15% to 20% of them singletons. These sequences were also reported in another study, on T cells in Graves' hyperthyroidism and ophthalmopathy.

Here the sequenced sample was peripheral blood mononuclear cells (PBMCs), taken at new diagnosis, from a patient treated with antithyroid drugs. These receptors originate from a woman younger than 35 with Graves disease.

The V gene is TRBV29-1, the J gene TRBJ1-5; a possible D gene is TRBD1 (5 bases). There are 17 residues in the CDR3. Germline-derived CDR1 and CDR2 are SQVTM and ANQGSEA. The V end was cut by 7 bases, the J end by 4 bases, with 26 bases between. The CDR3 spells CSGDESVKGLLNQPQHF. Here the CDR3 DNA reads TGCAGCGGAGACGAGAGTGTGAAGGGGCTACTAAATCAGCCCCAGCATTTT.

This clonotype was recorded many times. CDR3 loop: CASSLNPPFAQGRGTEAFF. The DNA of the CDR3 is TGTGCCAGCAGCTTAAATCCCCCGTTCGCGCAGGGGAGGGGGACTGAAGCTTTCTTT. V is TRBV7-3 and J is TRBJ1-1, with D tentatively TRBD1 (6 bases). Trimming pared 1 base from V and 5 bases from J, leaving 26 bases between. The length of the CDR3 is 19 residues. Germline CDR1 and CDR2: SGHTA and FQGTGA.

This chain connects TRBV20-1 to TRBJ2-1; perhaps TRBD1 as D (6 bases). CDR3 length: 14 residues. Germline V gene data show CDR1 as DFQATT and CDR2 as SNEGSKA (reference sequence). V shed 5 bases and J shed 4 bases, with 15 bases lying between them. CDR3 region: CSAGTLTGYNEQFF. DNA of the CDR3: TGCAGTGCTGGGACACTCACGGGGTACAATGAGCAGTTCTTC.

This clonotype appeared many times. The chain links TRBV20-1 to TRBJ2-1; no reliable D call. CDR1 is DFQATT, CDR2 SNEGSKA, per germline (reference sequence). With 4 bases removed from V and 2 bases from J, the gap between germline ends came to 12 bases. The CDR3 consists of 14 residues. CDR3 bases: TGCAGTGCTACTGACTCCCCAACCTACAATGAGCAGTTCTTC. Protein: CSATDSPTYNEQFF.

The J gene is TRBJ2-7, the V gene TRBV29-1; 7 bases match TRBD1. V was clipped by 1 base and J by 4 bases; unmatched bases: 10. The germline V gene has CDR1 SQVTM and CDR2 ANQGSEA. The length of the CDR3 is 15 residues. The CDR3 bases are TGCAGCGTTGAAGGGGATGCACAGGGGTTATACGAGCAGTACTTC. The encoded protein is CSVEGDAQGLYEQYF.

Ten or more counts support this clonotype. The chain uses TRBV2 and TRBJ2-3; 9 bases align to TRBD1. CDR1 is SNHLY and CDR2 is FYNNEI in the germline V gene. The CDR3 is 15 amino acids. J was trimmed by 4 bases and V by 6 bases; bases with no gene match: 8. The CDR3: CASRSGTGSPDTQYF. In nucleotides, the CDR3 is TGTGCCAGCAGGTCCGGGACAGGGAGCCCAGATACGCAGTATTTT.

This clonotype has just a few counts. The chain's CDR3 is CSVVPSGRRETQYF. CDR3 coding DNA: TGCAGCGTTGTTCCAAGCGGGAGAAGAGAGACCCAGTACTTC. V and J are TRBV29-1 and TRBJ2-5; 8 nucleotides match TRBD2. CDR1 is SQVTM, CDR2 ANQGSEA, per germline. The ends lost 4 bases at V and 4 bases at J; junction bases unmatched: 8. There are 14 residues in the CDR3.

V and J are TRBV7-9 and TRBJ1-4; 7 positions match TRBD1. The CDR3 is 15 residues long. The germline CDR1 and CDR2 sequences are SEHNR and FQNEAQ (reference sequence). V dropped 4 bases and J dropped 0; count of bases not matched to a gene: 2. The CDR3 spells CASSSRGPTNEKLFF. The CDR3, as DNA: TGTGCCAGCAGCTCTAGGGGGCCAACTAATGAAAAACTGTTTTTT.

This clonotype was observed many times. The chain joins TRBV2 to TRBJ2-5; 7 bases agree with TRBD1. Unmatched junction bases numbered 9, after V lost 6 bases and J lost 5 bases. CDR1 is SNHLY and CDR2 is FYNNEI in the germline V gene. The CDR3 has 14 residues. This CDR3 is CASSGEDRRETQYF. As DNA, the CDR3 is TGTGCCAGCAGCGGAGAGGACAGGCGGGAGACCCAGTACTTC.

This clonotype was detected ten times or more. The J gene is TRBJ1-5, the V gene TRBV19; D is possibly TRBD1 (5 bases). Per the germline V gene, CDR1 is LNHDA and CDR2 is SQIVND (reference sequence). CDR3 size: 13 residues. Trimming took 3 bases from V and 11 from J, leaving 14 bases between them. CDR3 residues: CASSMGPLTTQHF. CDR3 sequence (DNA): TGTGCCAGTAGTATGGGGCCGTTAACGACCCAGCATTTT.

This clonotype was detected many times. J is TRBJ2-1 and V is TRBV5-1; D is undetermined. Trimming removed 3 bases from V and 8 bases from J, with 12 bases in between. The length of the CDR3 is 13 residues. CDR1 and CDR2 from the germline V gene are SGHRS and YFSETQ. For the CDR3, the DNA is TGCGCCAGCAGCTCCATTTATGGGGATGAGCAGTTCTTC. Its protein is CASSSIYGDEQFF.

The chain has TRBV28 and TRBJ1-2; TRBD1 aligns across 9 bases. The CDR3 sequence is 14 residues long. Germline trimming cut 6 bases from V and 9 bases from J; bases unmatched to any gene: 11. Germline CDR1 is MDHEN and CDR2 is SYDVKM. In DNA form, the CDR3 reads TGTGCCAGCAGCTGGACAGGGGATAACAATAGCTACACCTTC. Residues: CASSWTGDNNSYTF.

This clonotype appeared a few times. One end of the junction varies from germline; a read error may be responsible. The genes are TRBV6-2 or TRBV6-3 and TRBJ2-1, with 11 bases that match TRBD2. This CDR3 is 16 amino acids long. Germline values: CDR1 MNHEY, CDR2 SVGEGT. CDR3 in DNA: TGTGCCAGCAGTGACTCGAGTAGCGGGGGGGCTGATGAGCAGTTCTTC. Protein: CASSDSSSGGADEQFF.

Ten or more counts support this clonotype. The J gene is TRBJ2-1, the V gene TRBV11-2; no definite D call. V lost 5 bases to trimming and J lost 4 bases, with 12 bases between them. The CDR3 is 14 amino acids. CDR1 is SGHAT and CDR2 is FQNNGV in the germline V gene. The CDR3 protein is CASSPQVGYNEQFF. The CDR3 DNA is TGTGCCAGCAGCCCCCAAGTGGGGTACAATGAGCAGTTCTTC. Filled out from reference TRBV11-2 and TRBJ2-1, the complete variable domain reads EAGVAQSPRYKIIEKRQSVAFWCNPISGHATLYWYQQILGQGPKLLIQFQNNGVVDDSQLPKDRFSAERLKGVDSTLKIQPAKLEDSAVYLCASSPQVGYNEQFFGPGTRLTVL.

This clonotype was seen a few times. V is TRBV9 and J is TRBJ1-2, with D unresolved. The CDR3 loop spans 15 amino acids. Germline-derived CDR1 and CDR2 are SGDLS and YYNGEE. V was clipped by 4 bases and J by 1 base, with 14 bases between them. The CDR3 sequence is CASSPFAGSNYGYTF. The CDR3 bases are TGTGCCAGCAGCCCCTTCGCCGGGAGTAACTATGGCTACACCTTC.

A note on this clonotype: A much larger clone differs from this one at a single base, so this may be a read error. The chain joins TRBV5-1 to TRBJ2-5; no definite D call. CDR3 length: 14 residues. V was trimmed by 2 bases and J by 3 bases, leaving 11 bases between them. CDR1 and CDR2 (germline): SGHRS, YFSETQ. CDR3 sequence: CASSFVATEETQYF. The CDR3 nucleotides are TGCGCCAGCAGCTTTGTGGCGACTGAAGAGACCCAGTACTTC.

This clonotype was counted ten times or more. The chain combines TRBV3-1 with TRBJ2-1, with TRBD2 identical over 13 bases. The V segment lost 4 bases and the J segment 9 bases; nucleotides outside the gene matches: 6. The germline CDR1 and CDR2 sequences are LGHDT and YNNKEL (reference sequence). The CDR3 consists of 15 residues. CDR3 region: CASSPRLAGGSEQFF. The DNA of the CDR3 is TGTGCCAGCAGCCCCCGACTAGCGGGAGGAAGTGAGCAGTTCTTC.

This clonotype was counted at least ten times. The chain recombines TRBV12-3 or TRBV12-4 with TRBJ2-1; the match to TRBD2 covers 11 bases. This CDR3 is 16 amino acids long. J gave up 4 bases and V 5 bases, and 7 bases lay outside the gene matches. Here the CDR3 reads CASSRGTSGRYNEQFF. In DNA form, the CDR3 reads TGTGCCAGCAGTCGCGGCACTAGCGGGAGATACAATGAGCAGTTCTTC.